The 13 T cell receptor beta chains presented below share a single source sample, sequenced in a study of PD-1 blockade in mismatch repair-deficient tumors. Profiling relied on immunoSEQ multiplex PCR, and the TCRdb table lists in-frame clones only, not all of them. The sample has some 120,000 clones, approximately 90% seen once; the top ten hold 13%. The sample here was peripheral blood, taken 44 weeks after starting pembrolizumab. These receptors came from an adult with mismatch repair-deficient cancer.

This CDR3 is CASSYTGETQYF. The DNA of the CDR3 is TGTGCCAGCAGTTACACGGGGGAGACCCAGTACTTC. The chain combines TRBV6-5 with TRBJ2-5; tentative D call: TRBD2 (5 bases). This CDR3 has 12 amino acids. CDR1 and CDR2 (germline): MNHEY, SVGAGI. Deletions cut 2 bases from V and 5 bases from J, with 6 bases between.

The chain couples TRBV28 to TRBJ2-7; tentatively, D is TRBD2 (6 bases). V lost 2 bases and J 3 bases, leaving 14 bases between the germline ends. The CDR3 totals 15 residues. Germline assignment: CDR1 MDHEN and CDR2 SYDVKM. The CDR3 nucleotides read TGTGCCAGCAGTTTAAGGTGGCTAGCGAACTACGAGCAGTACTTC. It yields the protein CASSLRWLANYEQYF.

CDR3 coding DNA: TGTGCCAGTAGTACCCCGGGACGGAGGAACACTGAAGCTTTCTTT. This codes for CASSTPGRRNTEAFF. J is TRBJ1-1 and V is TRBV19; tentative D call: TRBD1 (5 bases). Germline CDR1 and CDR2: LNHDA and SQIVND (reference sequence). The ends were cut back, 4 bases at V and 1 base at J, with 13 bases in the middle. CDR3 length: 15 amino acids.

The V gene is TRBV7-6, the J gene TRBJ2-2; 7 bases match TRBD2. CDR1 and CDR2 from the germline V gene are SGHVS and FNYEAQ. Trimming removed 4 bases from V and 5 bases from J; junction bases left unmatched: 1. This CDR3 region has 13 residues. This CDR3 is CASSSGGTGELFF. CDR3 DNA sequence: TGTGCCAGCAGCTCGGGGGGTACCGGGGAGCTGTTTTTT.

J is TRBJ2-3 and V is TRBV11-3; 10 bases match TRBD2. Germline assignment: CDR1 SGHNT and CDR2 YENEEA. Trimming took 1 base from V and 4 from J; bases not matched to a gene: 8. CDR3 length: 17 residues. CDR3 in amino acids: CASSLGRAGGPADTQYF. CDR3 sequence (DNA): TGTGCCAGCAGCTTAGGTCGAGCGGGAGGGCCCGCAGATACGCAGTATTTT. The whole variable domain, remainder taken from reference TRBV11-3 and TRBJ2-3, is EAGVVQSPRYKIIEKKQPVAFWCNPISGHNTLYWYLQNLGQGPELLIRYENEEAVDDSQLPKDRFSAERLKGVDSTLKIQPAELGDSAVYLCASSLGRAGGPADTQYFGPGTRLTVL.

J is TRBJ2-7 and V is TRBV6-5; 9 nucleotides match TRBD2. The trim removed 5 bases at V and 3 bases at J, leaving 8 bases unmatched. CDR1 is MNHEY, CDR2 SVGAGI, per germline. CDR3 size: 15 residues. CDR3: CASSLEGSGSYEQYF. CDR3 DNA: TGTGCCAGCAGTCTGGAGGGTAGCGGGAGCTACGAGCAGTACTTC.

This clone occurred a few times. The CDR3 sequence is CASSQDTNTGELFF. CDR3 sequence (DNA): TGTGCCAGCAGCCAAGATACAAACACCGGGGAGCTGTTTTTT. V usage is TRBV14 and J usage is TRBJ2-2; D unresolved. V was shortened by 0 bases and J by 2 bases, with 4 bases between the two germline ends. The germline gives CDR1 SGHDN, CDR2 FVKESK. The length of the CDR3 is 14 residues.

The genes are TRBV5-6 and TRBJ2-5, with a tentative D call TRBD1 (5 bases). TRBJ2-7 matches the DNA end more closely, so the J call is doubtful. The CDR3 totals 14 residues. CDR1 is SGHDT and CDR2 is YYEEEE in the germline V gene. The CDR3, as DNA: TGTGCCAGCAGCTCCAGGGATTCGTCGGCCGAGCAGTACTTC. It is translated as CASSSRDSSAEQYF.

The V call is TRBV19, the J call TRBJ1-5; no firm D call. The V and J ends lost 3 bases and 7 bases respectively, with 10 bases between them. The CDR3 sequence is 13 residues long. Germline CDR1 is LNHDA and CDR2 is SQIVND (reference sequence). The CDR3 sequence: CASSMAPRQPQHF. CDR3 sequence (DNA): TGTGCCAGTAGTATGGCCCCGAGGCAGCCCCAGCATTTT.

This chain links TRBV11-2 with TRBJ2-7; 7 bases are a match to TRBD1. The V and J ends lost 4 bases and 3 bases, in that order; junction bases with no gene match: 3. Per the germline V gene, CDR1 is SGHAT and CDR2 is FQNNGV. CDR3 size: 13 residues. CDR3 protein: CASSWDRHYEQYF. The CDR3, as DNA: TGTGCCAGCAGCTGGGACAGACACTACGAGCAGTACTTC.

This clone was found a few times. The chain recombines TRBV6-5 with TRBJ2-1; 7 positions match TRBD2. V lost 0 bases to trimming and J lost 6 bases; unmatched junction nucleotides: 5. Germline V CDR1 and CDR2: MNHEY, SVGAGI. The CDR3 spans 15 residues. CDR3 in amino acids: CASSYSGGSGNEQFF. Here the CDR3 DNA reads TGTGCCAGCAGTTACTCGGGCGGGAGCGGCAATGAGCAGTTCTTC.

This clone turned up a few times. The rearrangement links TRBV28 to TRBJ1-2; D possibly corresponds to TRBD1 (5 bases). Germline V gene lookup returns CDR1 MDHEN and CDR2 SYDVKM. CDR3 length: 13 amino acids. The V end lost 3 bases, the J end lost 8 bases, and 13 bases lay between the germline ends. Written as DNA, the CDR3 is TGTGCCAGCAGTTTTCAGGGCCGGCTCGGCTACACCTTC. As protein: CASSFQGRLGYTF.

This clone was observed a single time. J is TRBJ1-3 and V is TRBV9, with 8 positions matching TRBD1. This CDR3 region has 15 residues. V lost 0 bases and J lost 2; bases outside the gene matches: 1. The germline CDR1 and CDR2 sequences are SGDLS and YYNGEE. CDR3 residues: CASSVARGPGNTIYF. As DNA, the CDR3 is TGTGCCAGCAGCGTAGCCAGGGGGCCTGGAAACACCATATATTTT.